The T cell receptor beta chain under discussion was sequenced for a study of beta chain features in type 1 diabetes. Of the isolated RNA, all was reverse transcribed, and so the sequenced material was expressed TCRB transcripts. TCRdb keeps only in-frame clones here, not all; method: immunoSEQ multiplex PCR. Altogether over 600,000 clones are present, roughly an eighth being singletons, with the ten largest covering around 0.12%. The purity of all sorted populations exceeded 95%. The study's findings and limits: Since sequencing was performed on cDNA, cells with high TCR expression could be over-represented. In every one of the four CD4+ subsets, TCRB CDR3s were moderately but significantly shorter in Type 1 diabetes patients. HLA effects on TCRB rearrangement stayed unresolved here.

A remark on this clone: Its specificity is not known.

V lost 4 bases and J 13 bases, leaving 17 bases between the germline ends. Per germline, CDR1 SEHNR and CDR2 FQNEAQ (reference sequence). The CDR3 sequence is 14 residues long. The chain is built from TRBV7-9 and TRBJ1-6; D is uncertain. The clonotype comes from a man younger than 40 with type 1 diabetes. Sequenced: naive CD4+ T cells from blood. The DNA of the CDR3 is TGTGCCAGCAGCTCCGGGAACGGGAACAAGCCCCTCCACTTT. Protein product: CASSSGNGNKPLHF.